A selection of T cell receptor beta chains follows, all from one sample in a study of blood T cells in healthy people across ages. MiXCR, run by TCRdb on the 5' RACE reads, gives a single entry per CDR3 protein. The table shows over 700,000 distinct CDR3 sequences, with 20% to 30% occurring only once. This same sample was also part of a study on T cells of mothers and their children.

Input material: blood. The receptors were gathered from a boy younger than 18 in good health. CDR3s include the opening cysteine and the closing phenylalanine or tryptophan. A D gene is named only where the DNA matches it firmly. Clone sizes are given selectively: once, few, many, or a class where the clone is expanded.

>TRBJ2-2|-|14|few|TRBV6-1
CASSEPGKVRELFF
TGTGCCAGCAGTGAGCCTGGGAAAGTACGGGAGCTGTTTTTT
>TRBJ2-1|TRBD1|14|-|TRBV29-1
CSVDRDRAYNEQFF
TGCAGCGTTGACCGCGACAGGGCCTACAATGAGCAGTTCTTC
>TRBJ1-1|-|16|-|TRBV12-3/TRBV12-4
CASSLGRLGVQAEAFF
TGTGCCAGCAGCCTCGGACGGTTGGGTGTCCAAGCTGAAGCTTTCTTT
>TRBJ2-5|-|16|-|TRBV7-2
CASNLVGGPNQETQYF
TGTGCCAGCAACCTGGTGGGCGGGCCTAACCAAGAGACCCAGTACTTC
>TRBJ2-2|-|15|-|TRBV27
CASSLWGGLNGELFF
TGTGCCAGCAGTTTATGGGGGGGGCTTAACGGGGAGCTGTTTTTT
>TRBJ1-1|TRBD1|15|-|TRBV4-1
CASSQADRSNTEAFF
TGCGCCAGCAGCCAGGCGGACAGGTCGAACACTGAAGCTTTCTTT
>TRBJ2-5|TRBD2|18|-|TRBV5-1
CASSSFGGLAGPEETQYF
TGCGCCAGCAGCTCCTTCGGGGGACTAGCGGGCCCAGAAGAGACCCAGTACTTC
>TRBJ1-6|TRBD1|15|-|TRBV7-8
CASSHPGQGFSSLHF
TGTGCCAGCAGCCACCCGGGACAGGGGTTTTCATCCCTCCACTTT
>TRBJ2-7|TRBD2|15|few|TRBV28
CASSMGLAGDNEQYF
TGTGCCAGCAGTATGGGACTAGCGGGAGATAACGAGCAGTACTTC
>TRBJ2-7|TRBD2|14|-|TRBV11-2
CASSLRTSIYEQYF
TGTGCCAGCAGCCTTCGGACTAGCATCTACGAGCAGTACTTC
>TRBJ2-2|TRBD1|15|-|TRBV7-9
CASSLGDSVTGELFF
TGTGCCAGCAGCTTAGGGGACAGCGTCACCGGGGAGCTGTTTTTT
>TRBJ2-5|-|14|-|TRBV11-2
CASSDHRNQETQYF
TGTGCCAGCAGCGATCACAGGAACCAAGAGACCCAGTACTTC
>TRBJ1-2|-|13|-|TRBV12-3/TRBV12-4
CASSYTPNYGYTF
TGTGCCAGCAGTTATACCCCGAACTATGGCTACACCTTC
>TRBJ2-1|TRBD2|18|few|TRBV4-1
CASSQGGLASSSYNEQFF
TGCGCCAGCAGCCAAGGGGGACTAGCGTCGAGCTCCTACAATGAGCAGTTCTTC
>TRBJ2-3|-|14|-|TRBV29-1
CSAFGRVGTDTQYF
TGCAGCGCATTCGGCAGGGTGGGGACAGATACGCAGTATTTT
>TRBJ2-3|TRBD1|14|many|TRBV12-3/TRBV12-4
CASSLTGSTDTQYF
TGTGCCAGCAGTCTGACAGGGTCGACAGATACGCAGTATTTT
>TRBJ1-5|-|15|few|TRBV9
CASSVEGGYNQPQHF
TGTGCCAGCAGCGTAGAAGGGGGGTACAATCAGCCCCAGCATTTT
>TRBJ2-1|TRBD2|16|-|TRBV20-1
CSARDPSGGPYNEQFF
TGCAGTGCTAGGGATCCTAGCGGGGGGCCCTACAATGAGCAGTTCTTC